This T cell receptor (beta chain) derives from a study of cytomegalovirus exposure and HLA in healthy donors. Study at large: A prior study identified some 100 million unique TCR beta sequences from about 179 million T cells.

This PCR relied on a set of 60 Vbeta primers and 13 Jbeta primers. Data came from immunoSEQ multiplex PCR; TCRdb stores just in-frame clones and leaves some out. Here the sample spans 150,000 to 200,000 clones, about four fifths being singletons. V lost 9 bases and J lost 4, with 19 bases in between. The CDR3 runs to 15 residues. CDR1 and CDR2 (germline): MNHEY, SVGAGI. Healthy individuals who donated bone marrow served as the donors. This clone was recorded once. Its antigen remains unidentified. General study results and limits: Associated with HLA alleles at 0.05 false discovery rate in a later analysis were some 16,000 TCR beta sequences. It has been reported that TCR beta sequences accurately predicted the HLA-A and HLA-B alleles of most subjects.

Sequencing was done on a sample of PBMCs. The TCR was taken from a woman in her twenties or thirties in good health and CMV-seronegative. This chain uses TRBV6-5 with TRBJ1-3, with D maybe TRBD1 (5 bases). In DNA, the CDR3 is TGTGCCAGTTCCATTCGGGGGTCTAGAGGAAACACCATATATTTT. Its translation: CASSIRGSRGNTIYF.